The 28 T cell receptor beta chains presented below share a single source sample, sequenced in a study of radiation and T cells in renal cell carcinoma. TCRdb keeps only in-frame clones here, not all; method: immunoSEQ multiplex PCR. The data contain around 70,000 clones, 82% of them singletons. Time point indicated: blood 2 weeks post-SBRT. Treatment meaning: 15 Gy SBRT to primary tumor, nephrectomy 4 weeks later. The input for sequencing was blood, taken from a patient whose treatment included radiotherapy and nephrectomy. The receptors come from a man in his fifties or sixties with renal cell carcinoma.

The V call is TRBV7-9, the J call TRBJ2-1, with TRBD2 identical over 11 bases. The V gene end was trimmed by 5 bases and the J gene end by 7 bases; junction bases not matched to a gene: 16. Germline CDR1 is SEHNR and CDR2 is FQNEAQ (reference sequence). The CDR3 sequence is 18 residues long. The DNA for the CDR3 is TGTGCCAGCAGCCCCCCGTTCAGACTAGCGGGAATTAGAAATGAGCAGTTCTTC. It codes for CASSPPFRLAGIRNEQFF.

V gene TRBV4-2 combines with J gene TRBJ2-5, with a possible D match to TRBD1 (6 bases). The V end lost 0 bases, the J end lost 3 bases, and 11 bases lay between the germline ends. Germline V gives CDR1 LGHNA, CDR2 YNFKEQ. The CDR3 sequence is 15 residues long. The CDR3 reads CASSQESNREETQYF. The CDR3 nucleotides are TGTGCCAGCAGCCAAGAATCCAACAGGGAAGAGACCCAGTACTTC.

This clone came up a few times. The J gene is TRBJ2-5, the V gene TRBV5-1; D is undetermined. Germline CDR1 reads SGHRS; CDR2 reads YFSETQ. V gave up 1 base and J gave up 2 bases, with 6 bases separating them. The CDR3 sequence is 13 residues long. In nucleotides, the CDR3 is TGCGCCAGCAGCTTGTCTGGTCAAGAGACCCAGTACTTC. It specifies CASSLSGQETQYF. The variable domain in full, with the rest retrieved from reference TRBV5-1 and TRBJ2-5, is KAGVTQTPRYLIKTRGQQVTLSCSPISGHRSVSWYQQTPGQGLQFLFEYFSETQRNKGNFPGRFSGRQFSNSRSEMNVSTLELGDSALYLCASSLSGQETQYFGPGTRLLVL.

V and J are TRBV27 and TRBJ1-5; D gene ambiguous. Trimming left V 3 bases short and J 4 bases short, with 13 bases between. Per the germline V gene, CDR1 is MNHEY and CDR2 is SMNVEV (reference sequence). The CDR3 length is 15 residues. CDR3 sequence reads: CASSLVGRLNQPQHF. As DNA, the CDR3 is TGTGCCAGCAGTTTGGTGGGCAGGTTGAATCAGCCCCAGCATTTT.

There are a few counts of this clone. The chain employs TRBV9 and TRBJ2-1; 7 nucleotides match TRBD1. V lost 3 bases to trimming and J lost 5 bases; unmatched junction nucleotides: 2. In germline, CDR1 is SGDLS, CDR2 YYNGEE. The CDR3 covers 13 residues. CDR3 amino acids: CASSGDRHNEQFF. The CDR3 DNA follows: TGTGCCAGCAGCGGGGACAGACACAATGAGCAGTTCTTC.

This chain links TRBV7-8 with TRBJ2-7, with D possibly TRBD1 on 5 matching bases. The CDR3 totals 11 residues. Deletions cut 6 bases from V and 4 bases from J, with 7 bases between. Per the germline V gene, CDR1 is SGHVS and CDR2 is FQNEAQ. CDR3 in amino acids: CASRAGYEQYF. The CDR3 DNA follows: TGTGCCAGCAGGGCAGGGTACGAGCAGTACTTC.

The V gene is TRBV27, the J gene TRBJ1-1; possibly TRBD1 for D (5 bases). CDR3 length: 15 amino acids. Trimming cost V 2 bases and J 0 bases, with 10 bases left between them. The V gene's germline CDR1 is MNHEY and CDR2 SMNVEV (reference sequence). For the CDR3, the DNA is TGTGCCAGCAGTTTAGACAGCAGCATGAACACTGAAGCTTTCTTT. This sequence encodes CASSLDSSMNTEAFF.

The V gene is TRBV4-1, the J gene TRBJ2-7; 12 bases line up with TRBD2. The V segment lost 4 bases and the J segment 4 bases; nucleotides outside the gene matches: 8. In germline, CDR1 is MGHRA, CDR2 YSYEKL. The CDR3 has 16 residues. CDR3 loop: CASSPQRLAGAYEQYF. CDR3 in DNA: TGCGCCAGCAGCCCCCAGAGACTAGCGGGAGCTTACGAGCAGTACTTC.

The gene calls are TRBV19 and TRBJ2-6; D is perhaps TRBD2 (6 bases). Germline V gene data show CDR1 as LNHDA and CDR2 as SQIVND (reference sequence). V was clipped by 3 bases and J by 1 base, with 10 bases between them. The CDR3 length is 16 residues. The CDR3 spells CASSIWGVSGANVLTF. Here the CDR3 DNA reads TGTGCCAGTAGTATTTGGGGGGTATCTGGGGCCAACGTCCTGACTTTC.

V gene TRBV6-5 combines with J gene TRBJ2-7, with 8 bases identical to TRBD1. The CDR3 loop spans 15 amino acids. V gave up 6 bases and J gave up 1 base; unmatched junction bases: 8. Germline V gene sequence: CDR1 MNHEY, CDR2 SVGAGI. The CDR3 DNA is TGTGCCAGCAGGAAGGACAGGGTCGGATCCTACGAGCAGTACTTC. Encoded protein: CASRKDRVGSYEQYF.

In this sample, this clone turned up once. CDR3 region: CASSLDRGLVSYGYTF. The DNA of the CDR3 is TGTGCCAGCAGCTTGGACAGGGGGCTAGTTAGTTATGGCTACACCTTC. This chain joins TRBV13 and TRBJ1-2; 11 bases match TRBD1. Germline CDR1 PRHDT, CDR2 FYEKMQ (reference sequence). Germline trimming cut 3 bases from V and 5 bases from J; bases unmatched to any gene: 8. The CDR3 runs to 16 residues.

V usage is TRBV9 and J usage is TRBJ1-3, with a tentative D call TRBD1 (6 bases). CDR1 is SGDLS, CDR2 YYNGEE, per germline. The CDR3 length is 15 residues. V was shortened by 3 bases and J by 8 bases, with 18 bases between the two germline ends. In DNA, the CDR3 is TGTGCCAGCAGCGGTCCGTCCGGGGGCGCGGACACCATATATTTT. It encodes CASSGPSGGADTIYF.

In its sample, this clone was seen once. The chain combines TRBV29-1 with TRBJ2-1; 8 bases are shared with TRBD2. With 8 bases clipped from V and 1 base from J, the junction kept 4 bases outside the gene matches. This CDR3 region has 13 residues. Looked up from germline, CDR1 is SQVTM and CDR2 is ANQGSEA. The CDR3 sequence is CSYGRVSYNEQFF. The CDR3 DNA is TGCAGCTACGGGAGGGTATCCTACAATGAGCAGTTCTTC.

This chain joins TRBV7-6 and TRBJ2-1, with 11 bases matching TRBD1. The CDR3 is 17 amino acids. The J segment lost 7 bases and the V segment lost 1 base, leaving 9 bases of the junction unmatched. Germline-derived CDR1 and CDR2 are SGHVS and FNYEAQ. CDR3 region: CASSLGPRGQGENEQFF. CDR3 nucleotides: TGTGCCAGCAGCTTAGGACCTCGGGGACAGGGGGAAAATGAGCAGTTCTTC. The full variable domain, rest sourced from reference TRBV7-6 and TRBJ2-1, is GAGVSQSPRYKVTKRGQDVALRCDPISGHVSLYWYRQALGQGPEFLTYFNYEAQQDKSGLPNDRFSAERPEGSISTLTIQRTEQRDSAMYRCASSLGPRGQGENEQFFGPGTRLTVL.

This clone is a singleton in its sample. The chain is built from TRBV19 and TRBJ2-3; 10 bases fit TRBD1. This CDR3 is 15 amino acids long. Germline V lookup: CDR1 LNHDA, CDR2 SQIVND (reference sequence). V dropped 0 bases and J dropped 5; count of bases not matched to a gene: 2. CDR3 coding DNA: TGTGCCAGTAGTATAGAGGGGACAGGGGTAGATACGCAGTATTTT. Translated, it gives CASSIEGTGVDTQYF.

The rearrangement uses TRBV2 and TRBJ1-1; the D is unclear. Trimming shortened V by 6 bases and J by 5 bases, and 13 bases separated the two germline ends. This CDR3 comprises 13 residues. Per germline, CDR1 SNHLY and CDR2 FYNNEI. CDR3 protein: CASSSMGWTEAFF. The CDR3 DNA follows: TGTGCCAGCAGCAGTATGGGTTGGACTGAAGCTTTCTTT.

This clone was counted only a few times. The chain joins TRBV30 to TRBJ1-3, with D possibly TRBD1 on 5 matching bases. The germline V gene has CDR1 GTSNPN and CDR2 SVGIG (reference sequence). CDR3 length: 15 amino acids. The V gene lost 3 bases and the J gene lost 7 bases, with 19 bases spanning the gap. The CDR3 sequence is CAWRVTGSGSNTIYF. The CDR3 nucleotides are TGTGCCTGGAGAGTAACAGGTTCCGGCTCGAACACCATATATTTT.

V usage is TRBV4-1 and J usage is TRBJ1-2; D may be TRBD1 (6 bases). Trimming cost V 2 bases and J 3 bases, with 13 bases left between them. Germline V gives CDR1 MGHRA, CDR2 YSYEKL. This CDR3 is 15 amino acids long. The CDR3 loop is CASSQRLGADYGYTF. The CDR3 nucleotides read TGCGCCAGCAGCCAAAGATTGGGGGCGGACTATGGCTACACCTTC.

This chain joins TRBV15 and TRBJ1-4; no clear D. Trimming removed 0 bases from V and 5 bases from J, with 10 bases in between. Per the germline V gene, CDR1 is LNHNV and CDR2 is YYDKDF (reference sequence). The CDR3 runs to 15 residues. CDR3 region: CATSRDLKANEKLFF. CDR3 nucleotides: TGTGCCACCAGCAGAGATCTGAAGGCGAATGAAAAACTGTTTTTT.

J is TRBJ1-2 and V is TRBV19; 11 bases match TRBD1. V shed 3 bases and J 4 bases; nucleotides not matched to a gene: 7. The CDR3 is made up of 16 amino acids. The germline CDR1 and CDR2 sequences are LNHDA and SQIVND (reference sequence). DNA of the CDR3: TGTGCCAGTAGTATTCTAACCGGGACAGGGGGCTATGGCTACACCTTC. Residues: CASSILTGTGGYGYTF.

The chain recombines TRBV18 with TRBJ2-7, with TRBD1 matching 7 bases. The germline CDR1 and CDR2 sequences are KGHSH and LQKENI. V trimming: 5 bases; J trimming: 2 bases; junction bases outside the gene matches: 6. The CDR3 extends over 14 amino acids. The CDR3 loop is CASSTGAGPYEQYF. For the CDR3, the DNA is TGTGCCAGCTCAACAGGGGCCGGACCCTACGAGCAGTACTTC.

This clone has just a few counts. The V and J genes are TRBV28 and TRBJ1-5; tentatively, D is TRBD1 (5 bases). CDR3 length: 14 amino acids. Germline V gene lookup returns CDR1 MDHEN and CDR2 SYDVKM. V was cut by 2 bases and J by 11 bases, with 16 bases left in between. The CDR3 nucleotides are TGTGCCAGCAGTTTAGGGGGAGATGGTAGGTCCCAGCATTTT. This codes for CASSLGGDGRSQHF.

CDR3: CASSLRGTGSYEQYF. For the CDR3, the DNA is TGTGCCAGCAGTTTACGGGGGACAGGTTCCTACGAGCAGTACTTC. The chain joins TRBV27 to TRBJ2-7; TRBD1 agrees at 8 bases. Germline CDR1 reads MNHEY; CDR2 reads SMNVEV (reference sequence). Trimming removed 2 bases from V and 1 base from J; junction bases left unmatched: 4. The CDR3 spans 15 residues.

This clone came up once. The genes are TRBV5-1 and TRBJ2-5; the D gene is possibly TRBD2 (6 bases). CDR1 and CDR2 (germline): SGHRS, YFSETQ. The CDR3 consists of 14 residues. Trimming left V 2 bases short and J 2 bases short, with 10 bases between. Here the CDR3 DNA reads TGCGCCAGCAGCTTACGGGACTTACAAGAGACCCAGTACTTC. Its translation is CASSLRDLQETQYF.

The CDR3 protein is CASIRDSQETQYF. In DNA, the CDR3 is TGTGCCAGCATTCGGGACAGTCAAGAGACCCAGTACTTC. The chain carries TRBV2 and TRBJ2-5; 7 nucleotides agree with TRBD1. The CDR3 length is 13 residues. CDR1 SNHLY and CDR2 FYNNEI come from the germline V gene. V dropped 7 bases and J dropped 2; count of bases not matched to a gene: 4.

V gene TRBV29-1 combines with J gene TRBJ2-7, with TRBD1 matching over 10 bases. The germline gives CDR1 SQVTM, CDR2 ANQGSEA. This CDR3 is 16 amino acids long. The trim removed 1 base at V and 3 bases at J, leaving 9 bases unmatched. CDR3 region: CSVEVRFRDRGYEQYF. Written as DNA, the CDR3 is TGCAGCGTTGAAGTACGGTTCCGGGACAGGGGCTACGAGCAGTACTTC.

This clone was found once. J is TRBJ2-3 and V is TRBV7-8; D call uncertain. The CDR3 is made up of 16 amino acids. V lost 2 bases and J 4 bases, leaving 16 bases between the germline ends. CDR1 and CDR2 from the germline V gene are SGHVS and FQNEAQ. CDR3 nucleotides: TGTGCCAGCAGCTTATTAGTCAGAAGTAGGGCAGATACGCAGTATTTT. This encodes CASSLLVRSRADTQYF.

This chain connects TRBV7-8 to TRBJ1-2; perhaps TRBD1 as D (5 bases). V dropped 0 bases and J dropped 4 bases, with 9 bases sitting between them. The CDR3 has 14 residues. Germline V gives CDR1 SGHVS, CDR2 FQNEAQ. The CDR3 is CASSLAGRLYGYTF. In DNA, the CDR3 is TGTGCCAGCAGCTTAGCGGGACGCCTCTATGGCTACACCTTC.